This TCR beta chain was documented in a study of T cell changes during pregnancy in multiple sclerosis. In germline, CDR1 is SGDLS, CDR2 YYNGEE. The CDR3 has 15 residues. J gave up 0 bases and V 6 bases, and 6 bases lay outside the gene matches. Assay: immunoSEQ multiplex PCR; the TCRdb copy retains only in-frame clones and omits some. The sample contains about 100,000 clones, more than 90% of which appear only once. The rearrangement uses TRBV9 and TRBJ2-1, with 7 bases aligning to TRBD2. The input for sequencing was peripheral blood, taken in the second trimester of pregnancy. The TCR sequence derives from a female donor with multiple sclerosis, enrolled in a pregnancy study. The CDR3 loop is CASTPRGDSYNEQFF. The CDR3 DNA reads TGTGCCAGCACCCCCCGGGGGGACTCCTACAATGAGCAGTTCTTC.